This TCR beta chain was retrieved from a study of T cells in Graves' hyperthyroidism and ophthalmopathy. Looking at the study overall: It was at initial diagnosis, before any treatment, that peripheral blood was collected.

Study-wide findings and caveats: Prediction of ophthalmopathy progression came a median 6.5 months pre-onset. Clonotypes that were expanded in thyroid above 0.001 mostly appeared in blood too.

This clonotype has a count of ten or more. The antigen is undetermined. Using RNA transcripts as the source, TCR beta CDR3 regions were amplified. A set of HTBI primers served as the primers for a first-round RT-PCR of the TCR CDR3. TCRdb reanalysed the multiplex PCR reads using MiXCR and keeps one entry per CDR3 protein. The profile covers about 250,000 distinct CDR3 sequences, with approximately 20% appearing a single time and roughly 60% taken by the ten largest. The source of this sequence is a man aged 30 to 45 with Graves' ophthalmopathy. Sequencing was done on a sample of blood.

For the CDR3, the DNA is TGTGCCAGCAGTTTAACAAATGCGAACACCGGGGAGCTGTTTTTT. Protein sequence: CASSLTNANTGELFF. The chain employs TRBV12-3 or TRBV12-4 and TRBJ2-2; D remains ambiguous. The CDR3 runs to 15 residues. V was cut by 2 bases and J by 0 bases, with 7 bases left in between.